This TCR beta chain came from a study of T-cell reconstitution after alpha-beta-depleted transplantation in children. Researchers prepared the TCRbeta library using unique molecular identifiers, the study reports. TCRdb passed the PCR reads through MiXCR, listing each CDR3 protein once. The repertoire has more than 550,000 distinct CDR3 sequences, 8% to 11% of them found once; the top ten carry about 4.2%. V lost 2 bases and J 2 bases, leaving 16 bases between the germline ends. CDR1 SGHTA and CDR2 FQGTGA come from the germline V gene. CDR3 length equals 17 residues. Sample: PBMCs from the stem cell graft donor, taken from the stem cell graft. V is TRBV7-3 and J is TRBJ2-1, with D possibly being TRBD1 or TRBD2 (7 bases each). This TCR came from a human donor who donated a stem cell graft to a child with acute myeloid leukemia. CDR3 region: CASSLGTGAGAYNEQFF. Here the CDR3 DNA reads TGTGCCAGCAGCTTAGGAACAGGGGCGGGAGCCTACAATGAGCAGTTCTTC.